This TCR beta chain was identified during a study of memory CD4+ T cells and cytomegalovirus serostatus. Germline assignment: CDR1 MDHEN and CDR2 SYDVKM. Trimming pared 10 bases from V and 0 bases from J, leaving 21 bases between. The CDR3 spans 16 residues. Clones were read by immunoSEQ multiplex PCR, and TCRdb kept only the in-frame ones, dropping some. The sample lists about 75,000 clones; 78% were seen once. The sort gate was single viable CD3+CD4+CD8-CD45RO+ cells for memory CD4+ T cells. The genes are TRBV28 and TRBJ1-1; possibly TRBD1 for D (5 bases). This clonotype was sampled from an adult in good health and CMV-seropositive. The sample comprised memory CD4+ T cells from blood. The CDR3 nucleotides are TGTGCCACATGCTACGGGGGTGGGACGGTGAACACTGAAGCTTTCTTT. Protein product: CATCYGGGTVNTEAFF.